This T cell receptor (beta chain) comes out of a study of OX40 agonist ivuxolimab in advanced cancers. Study in general: Patients were treated with intravenous ivuxolimab, dosed at 0.01 to 10 mg/kg and infused every 2 weeks. Among those treated, three patients had partial responses, one with hepatocellular carcinoma and two with cutaneous melanoma. Findings of the study overall: Some of the nonresponding patients also showed low levels of normalized T-cell clonal expansion.

Samples were taken at baseline and on day 1 of cycles 4 and 7. In regard to this clone: What it binds is not known.

CDR1 and CDR2 (germline): MDHEN, SYDVKM. The CDR3 consists of 14 residues. Losses at the gene ends were 5 bases for V and 5 bases for J; bases not matched to a gene: 6. TCRdb keeps only in-frame clones here, not all; method: immunoSEQ multiplex PCR. The sample contains roughly 67,000 clones, 80% to 90% of which appear only once. This chain uses TRBV28 with TRBJ1-5; 7 bases align to TRBD1. The source is an adult with an advanced solid tumor such as melanoma, head and neck, liver or kidney cancer. The material was CD4+ or CD8+ T cells sorted from blood, obtained in a trial of the OX40 agonist ivuxolimab. The CDR3 sequence is CASSPGQEHQPQHF. The CDR3 DNA is TGTGCCAGCAGTCCCGGACAGGAGCATCAGCCCCAGCATTTT. The variable domain in full, with the rest retrieved from reference TRBV28 and TRBJ1-5, is DVKVTQSSRYLVKRTGEKVFLECVQDMDHENMFWYRQDPGLGLRLIYFSYDVKMKEKGDIPEGYSVSREKKERFSLILESASTNQTSMYLCASSPGQEHQPQHFGDGTRLSIL.